Below, 21 T cell receptor beta chains from the same sample are listed, as sequenced in a study of T cells in tumors and immune-related adverse events. Repertoires were generated with immunoSEQ multiplex PCR, while TCRdb's copy carries only in-frame clones and drops some. Here the sample spans about 4,900 clones, less than 70% being singletons. The source was gut tissue, collected from a patient treated with anti-PD-1 therapy. These receptor sequences come from a female donor with metastatic renal cell carcinoma.

By its share, this clone is medium-sized (0.01 to 0.1%). The chain combines TRBV11-2 with TRBJ2-1; a weak D match, TRBD2 (6 bases). In germline, CDR1 is SGHAT, CDR2 FQNNGV. The CDR3 is made up of 15 amino acids. Trimming left V 1 base short and J 10 bases short, with 17 bases between. The CDR3 reads CASSLVSSRELEQFF. In nucleotides, the CDR3 is TGTGCCAGCAGCTTAGTGTCTTCGCGGGAACTCGAGCAGTTCTTC.

This clone was counted only a few times. This chain links TRBV4-3 with TRBJ1-1; tentative D call: TRBD1 (5 bases). The CDR3 contains 14 residues. The V end was cut by 4 bases, the J end by 5 bases, with 14 bases between. Germline CDR1 and CDR2: LGHNA and YSLEER. The CDR3 coding sequence is TGCGCCAGCAGCCTGGGGGTGGGGGATACTGAAGCTTTCTTT. It codes for CASSLGVGDTEAFF.

This chain uses TRBV11-3 with TRBJ1-2; a weak D match, TRBD1 (6 bases). CDR3 length: 15 residues. Looked up from germline, CDR1 is SGHNT and CDR2 is YENEEA. V shed 1 base and J shed 0 bases, with 9 bases lying between them. The CDR3 DNA follows: TGTGCCAGCAGCTTAGTTGCAGGGGCTAACTATGGCTACACCTTC. It translates to CASSLVAGANYGYTF. Full variable domain (missing parts from reference TRBV11-3 and TRBJ1-2): EAGVVQSPRYKIIEKKQPVAFWCNPISGHNTLYWYLQNLGQGPELLIRYENEEAVDDSQLPKDRFSAERLKGVDSTLKIQPAELGDSAVYLCASSLVAGANYGYTFGSGTRLTVV.

This clone was detected only a few times. This sequence joins TRBV27 and TRBJ2-2, with D tentatively TRBD2 (5 bases). There are 15 residues in the CDR3. Deletions cut 3 bases from V and 2 bases from J, with 10 bases between. Germline V lookup: CDR1 MNHEY, CDR2 SMNVEV (reference sequence). CDR3 nucleotides: TGTGCCAGCAGTTTTCGCGGACTTAACACCGGGGAGCTGTTTTTT. Its translation is CASSFRGLNTGELFF.

The chain carries TRBV19 and TRBJ2-5; possibly TRBD2 for D (6 bases). This CDR3 has 13 amino acids. V lost 5 bases, J lost 5 bases, and 12 bases lay in between. Germline lookup yields CDR1 LNHDA and CDR2 SQIVND (reference sequence). The CDR3 DNA reads TGTGCCAGTAGTTTTTCAGGGAGGGAGACCCAGTACTTC. Its protein product is CASSFSGRETQYF.

This rearrangement joins TRBV15 to TRBJ1-5; no firm D call. This CDR3 spans 14 amino acids. Trimming took off 4 bases at V and 5 bases at J, with 12 bases between the two ends. Germline lookup yields CDR1 LNHNV and CDR2 YYDKDF (reference sequence). The CDR3 reads CATSKQRVDQPQHF. The DNA for the CDR3 is TGTGCCACCAGCAAACAAAGGGTTGATCAGCCCCAGCATTTT. Using reference TRBV15 and TRBJ1-5 for the parts outside the CDR3, the full variable domain is DAMVIQNPRYQVTQFGKPVTLSCSQTLNHNVMYWYQQKSSQAPKLLFHYYDKDFNNEADTPDNFQSRRPNTSFCFLDIRSPGLGDTAMYLCATSKQRVDQPQHFGDGTRLSIL.

This chain connects TRBV7-9 to TRBJ1-4; no reliable D call. Deletions cut 1 base from V and 6 bases from J, with 9 bases between. CDR1 and CDR2 (germline): SEHNR, FQNEAQ (reference sequence). CDR3 length: 14 residues. The DNA for the CDR3 is TGTGCCAGCAGCTTAGTTTCGGACTATGAAAAACTGTTTTTT. This codes for CASSLVSDYEKLFF.

The chain employs TRBV6-5 and TRBJ1-5, with D hard to call. Germline lookup yields CDR1 MNHEY and CDR2 SVGAGI. The CDR3 length is 14 residues. The germline V and J ends were trimmed by 4 bases and 3 bases, with 10 bases remaining between them. CDR3 nucleotide sequence: TGTGCCAGCAGTTCCACCGGGTTCAATCAGCCCCAGCATTTT. Amino acid sequence: CASSSTGFNQPQHF.

The sample holds a few counts of this clone. This chain joins TRBV5-4 and TRBJ1-2, with 8 bases identical to TRBD1. The CDR3 consists of 13 residues. CDR1 is SGHNT and CDR2 is YYREEE in the germline V gene (reference sequence). The junction had 2 bases not matched to a gene; V was cut back by 0 bases and J by 7 bases. The CDR3 DNA sequence: TGTGCCAGCAGCTTGGAACAGGGGGGTGGCTACACCTTC. Amino acid sequence: CASSLEQGGGYTF.

The chain employs TRBV19 and TRBJ1-5; D is perhaps TRBD1 (6 bases). V gave up 6 bases and J gave up 2 bases, with 14 bases separating them. Germline V lookup: CDR1 LNHDA, CDR2 SQIVND (reference sequence). The CDR3 spans 15 residues. CDR3 sequence (DNA): TGTGCCAGTAGGCCTACAGGGTCGGGCAATCAGCCCCAGCATTTT. Translation: CASRPTGSGNQPQHF. Full variable domain (rest looked up from reference TRBV19 and TRBJ1-5): DGGITQSPKYLFRKEGQNVTLSCEQNLNHDAMYWYRQDPGQGLRLIYYSQIVNDFQKGDIAEGYSVSREKKESFPLTVTSAQKNPTAFYLCASRPTGSGNQPQHFGDGTRLSIL.

CDR3: CASSELQGEGGYTF. The CDR3 DNA sequence: TGTGCCAGCAGTGAACTACAGGGTGAAGGAGGCTACACCTTC. The chain carries TRBV6-4 and TRBJ1-2, with a weak D call TRBD1 (6 bases). Trimming stripped 3 bases from V and 8 bases from J, with 16 bases between. From germline, CDR1 is MRHNA and CDR2 SNTAGT. This CDR3 has 14 amino acids.

This clone was seen a few times. The J gene is TRBJ2-1, the V gene TRBV6-6; tentatively, D is TRBD2 (6 bases). Germline values: CDR1 MNHNY, CDR2 SVGAGI (reference sequence). Trimming took 6 bases from V and 7 from J, leaving 19 bases between them. The CDR3 is made up of 15 amino acids. DNA for the CDR3: TGTGCCAGCAGCCCACTAGCTCTGATCAGTAATGAGCAGTTCTTC. Translation gives CASSPLALISNEQFF.

By frequency in the sample, this clone is medium-sized. This chain uses TRBV12-5 with TRBJ2-1; TRBD1 is a possible D gene (6 bases). The V gene lost 4 bases and the J gene lost 5 bases, with 21 bases spanning the gap. Germline V CDR1 and CDR2: LGHNT, FRNRAP. CDR3 length: 17 residues. CDR3 coding DNA: TGTGCTAGTGGTTCACCGCGGACAGCCCTCCCGGACAATGAGCAGTTCTTC. Its translation: CASGSPRTALPDNEQFF. Combining the CDR3 with reference TRBV12-5 and TRBJ2-1 gives the whole variable domain DARVTQTPRHKVTEMGQEVTMRCQPILGHNTVFWYRQTMMQGLELLAYFRNRAPLDDSGMPKDRFSAEMPDATLATLKIQPSEPRDSAVYFCASGSPRTALPDNEQFFGPGTRLTVL.

By share of the sample, this clone is medium-sized. This chain connects TRBV2 to TRBJ1-5, with a tentative D call TRBD1 (6 bases). CDR1 SNHLY and CDR2 FYNNEI come from the germline V gene. The CDR3 totals 13 residues. V lost 10 bases and J lost 0, with 10 bases in between. CDR3 sequence reads: CATHRDSNQPQHF. The CDR3 DNA reads TGTGCCACCCACAGGGATAGCAATCAGCCCCAGCATTTT.

This clone was seen only a few times. This chain connects TRBV5-1 to TRBJ1-1, with D unresolved. CDR1 and CDR2 from the germline V gene are SGHRS and YFSETQ. This CDR3 region has 14 residues. Trimming removed 0 bases at V and 4 bases at J, with 10 bases between. The CDR3 protein is CASSLEVQVTEAFF. CDR3 nucleotide sequence: TGCGCCAGCAGCTTGGAAGTGCAGGTCACTGAAGCTTTCTTT.

This chain's CDR3 is CASSTLAGTDTQYF. The CDR3 DNA is TGTGCCAGTAGTACCCTAGCGGGGACAGATACGCAGTATTTT. The chain combines TRBV19 with TRBJ2-3; TRBD2 matches at 9 bases. Trimming cost V 4 bases and J 3 bases; bases outside gene matches: 2. Germline CDR1 and CDR2: LNHDA and SQIVND (reference sequence). The CDR3 runs 14 residues.

J is TRBJ2-5 and V is TRBV19; 8 bases agree with TRBD2. Germline V gene data show CDR1 as LNHDA and CDR2 as SQIVND (reference sequence). With 4 bases clipped from V and 2 bases from J, the junction kept 3 bases outside the gene matches. The CDR3 extends over 14 amino acids. In DNA, the CDR3 is TGTGCCAGTAGTACGACGGGAGGGCAAGAGACCCAGTACTTC. Translating gives CASSTTGGQETQYF.

The chain uses TRBV30 and TRBJ2-7; 9 positions agree with TRBD2. The CDR3 has 17 residues. The germline V gene has CDR1 GTSNPN and CDR2 SVGIG (reference sequence). V trimming: 0 bases; J trimming: 6 bases; junction bases outside the gene matches: 15. The CDR3 DNA is TGTGCCTGGAGTGTACTAGCGGGCGTCACGAGGGCTAGCGAGCAGTACTTC. As protein: CAWSVLAGVTRASEQYF.

This clone was seen more than once but under ten times. The chain employs TRBV27 and TRBJ2-1; the match to TRBD2 covers 8 bases. The CDR3 extends over 12 amino acids. The germline V gene has CDR1 MNHEY and CDR2 SMNVEV (reference sequence). V gave up 4 bases and J gave up 15 bases; unmatched junction bases: 8. DNA of the CDR3: TGTGCCAGCAGTTCCCTCGGGGGGGGGCCGTTCTTC. Its protein is CASSSLGGGPFF.

The chain links TRBV11-2 to TRBJ2-3; the D is unclear. The germline V and J ends were trimmed by 2 bases and 2 bases, with 11 bases remaining between them. Germline V CDR1 and CDR2: SGHAT, FQNNGV. This CDR3 region has 15 residues. CDR3 DNA sequence: TGTGCCAGCAGCTTAAGGCCGTCCATCACAGATACGCAGTATTTT. Protein sequence: CASSLRPSITDTQYF.

This chain connects TRBV10-1 to TRBJ2-1; D unresolved. Trimming removed 3 bases from V and 6 bases from J, with 12 bases in between. Germline V lookup: CDR1 WNHNN, CDR2 SYGVQD (reference sequence). There are 14 residues in the CDR3. The CDR3 region is CASSDGTAINEQFF. The CDR3 coding sequence is TGCGCCAGCAGTGATGGAACAGCGATCAATGAGCAGTTCTTC.